This TCR beta chain was recorded in a study of Tregs in tolerant kidney transplant recipients. CDR3 length: 16 amino acids. Germline V gives CDR1 SGHRS, CDR2 YFSETQ. J was trimmed by 0 bases and V by 0 bases; bases with no gene match: 5. Sequenced by immunoSEQ multiplex PCR; TCRdb stores in-frame clones only, minus some. The sample lists approximately 90,000 clones, approximately 90% occurring once. Only one count was recorded for this clone. The chain uses TRBV5-1 and TRBJ1-1, with 7 bases aligning to TRBD1. The source material was CD8+ T cells from blood. This receptor was obtained from a human donor in good health. This CDR3 is CASSLASGGLNTEAFF. The DNA of the CDR3 is TGCGCCAGCAGCTTGGCGTCAGGGGGGCTGAACACTGAAGCTTTCTTT.